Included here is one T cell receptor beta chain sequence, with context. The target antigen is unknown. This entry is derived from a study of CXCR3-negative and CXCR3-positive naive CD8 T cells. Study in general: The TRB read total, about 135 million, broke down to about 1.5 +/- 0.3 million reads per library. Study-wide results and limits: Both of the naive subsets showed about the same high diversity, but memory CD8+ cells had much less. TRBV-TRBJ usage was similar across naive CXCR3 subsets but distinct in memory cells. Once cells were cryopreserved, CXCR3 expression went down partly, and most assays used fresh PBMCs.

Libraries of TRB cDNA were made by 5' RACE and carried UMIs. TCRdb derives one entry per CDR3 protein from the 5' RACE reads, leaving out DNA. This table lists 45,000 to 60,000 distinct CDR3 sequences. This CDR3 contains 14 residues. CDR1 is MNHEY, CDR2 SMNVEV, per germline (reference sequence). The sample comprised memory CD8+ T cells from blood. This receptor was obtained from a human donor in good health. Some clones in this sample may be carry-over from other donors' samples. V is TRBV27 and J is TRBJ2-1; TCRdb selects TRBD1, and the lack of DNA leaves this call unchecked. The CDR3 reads CASSWSGDGSEQFF.